This T cell receptor (beta chain) was captured in a study of blood T cells in healthy people across ages. Concerning this clonotype itself: What it binds is unknown.

Broader study findings: TCR beta diversity, measured per million T cells, fell in a roughly linear way with age.

Next came a second PCR, run for about 7 to 12 cycles, which used a sample-barcoded 5' primer along with a J-beta primer mix. TCRdb redid the calling of the 5' RACE reads with MiXCR, one entry per CDR3 protein. Of approximately 1.5 million distinct CDR3 sequences in the sample, roughly two fifths were seen once. The TCR sequence derives from a woman under 30 in good health. The sample was blood.

This CDR3 is CASSLGASGGSDTQYF. The CDR3 DNA sequence: TGTGCCAGCAGCTTAGGAGCTAGCGGGGGGTCAGATACGCAGTATTTT. This chain joins TRBV13 and TRBJ2-3; 11 bases are a match to TRBD2. Germline V gene sequence: CDR1 PRHDT, CDR2 FYEKMQ (reference sequence). Germline trimming cut 0 bases from V and 4 bases from J; bases unmatched to any gene: 3. CDR3 length: 16 amino acids.